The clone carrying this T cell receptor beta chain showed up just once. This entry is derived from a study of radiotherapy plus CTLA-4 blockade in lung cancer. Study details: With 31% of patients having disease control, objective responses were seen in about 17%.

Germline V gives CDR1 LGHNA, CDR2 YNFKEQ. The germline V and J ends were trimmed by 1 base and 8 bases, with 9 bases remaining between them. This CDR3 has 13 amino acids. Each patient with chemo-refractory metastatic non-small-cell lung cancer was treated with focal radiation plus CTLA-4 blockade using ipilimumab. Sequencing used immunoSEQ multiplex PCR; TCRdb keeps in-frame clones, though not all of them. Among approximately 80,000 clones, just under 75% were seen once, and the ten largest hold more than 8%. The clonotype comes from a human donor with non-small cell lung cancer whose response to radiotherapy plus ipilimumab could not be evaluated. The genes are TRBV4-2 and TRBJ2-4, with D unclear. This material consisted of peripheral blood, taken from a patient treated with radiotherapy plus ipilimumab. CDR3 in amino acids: CASSQARSDIQYF. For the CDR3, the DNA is TGTGCCAGCAGCCAAGCTAGATCGGACATTCAGTACTTC.